This T cell receptor (beta chain) was found in a study of blood T cell repertoires in COVID-19. The CDR3 runs 12 residues. The V segment lost 4 bases and the J segment 7 bases; nucleotides outside the gene matches: 1. Across roughly 25 US areas, participants ranged in age from about 18 to 100 years. The assay was immunoSEQ multiplex PCR, and TCRdb's table has in-frame clones only and misses some. The table shows some 210,000 clones, with approximately 81% occurring only once. Sample: PBMCs or T cells enriched from blood (not recorded which). This chain uses TRBV12-3 or TRBV12-4 with TRBJ1-1, with 9 bases identical to TRBD1. The TCR comes from a woman aged 45-65 years with acute COVID-19. The CDR3 DNA reads as TGTGCCAGCAGTTCGGGACAGGGTGAAGCTTTCTTT. Translating it yields CASSSGQGEAFF.